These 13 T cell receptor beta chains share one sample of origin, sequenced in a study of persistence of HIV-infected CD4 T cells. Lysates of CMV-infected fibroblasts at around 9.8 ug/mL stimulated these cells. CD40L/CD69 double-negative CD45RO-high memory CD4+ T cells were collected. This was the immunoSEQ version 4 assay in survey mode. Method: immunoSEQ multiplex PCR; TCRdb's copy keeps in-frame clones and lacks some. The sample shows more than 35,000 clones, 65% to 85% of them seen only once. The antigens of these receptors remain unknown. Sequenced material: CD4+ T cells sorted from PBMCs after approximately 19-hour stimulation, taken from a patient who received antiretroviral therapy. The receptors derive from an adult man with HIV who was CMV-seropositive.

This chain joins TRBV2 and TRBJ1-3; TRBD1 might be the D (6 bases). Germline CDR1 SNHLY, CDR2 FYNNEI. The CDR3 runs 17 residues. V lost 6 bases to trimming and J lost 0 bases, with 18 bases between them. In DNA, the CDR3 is TGTGCCAGCAGGGCGATAGGACAGAGCCGCTCTGGAAACACCATATATTTT. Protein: CASRAIGQSRSGNTIYF.

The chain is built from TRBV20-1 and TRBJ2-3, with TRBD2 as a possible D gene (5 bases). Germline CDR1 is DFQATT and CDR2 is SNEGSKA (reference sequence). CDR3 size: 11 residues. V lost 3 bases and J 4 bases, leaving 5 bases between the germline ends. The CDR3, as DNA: TGCAGTGCTAGTAGCGCAGATACGCAGTATTTT. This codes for CSASSADTQYF.

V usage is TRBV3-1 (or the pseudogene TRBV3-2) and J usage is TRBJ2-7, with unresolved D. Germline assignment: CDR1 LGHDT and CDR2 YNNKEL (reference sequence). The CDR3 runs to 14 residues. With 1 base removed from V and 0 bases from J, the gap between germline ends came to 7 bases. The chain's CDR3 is CASSQGSASYEQYF. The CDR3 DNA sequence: TGTGCCAGCAGCCAAGGGTCAGCCTCCTACGAGCAGTACTTC.

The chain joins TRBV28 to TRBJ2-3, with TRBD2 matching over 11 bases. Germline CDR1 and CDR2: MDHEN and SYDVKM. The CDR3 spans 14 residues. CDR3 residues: CASSGGSLTDTQYF. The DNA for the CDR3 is TGTGCTTCTAGCGGGGGGTCCCTCACAGATACGCAGTATTTT.

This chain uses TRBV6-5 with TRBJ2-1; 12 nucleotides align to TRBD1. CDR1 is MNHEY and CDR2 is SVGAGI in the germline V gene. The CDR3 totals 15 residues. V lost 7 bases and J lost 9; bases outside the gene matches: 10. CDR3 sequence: CASKQGTGGPGEQFF. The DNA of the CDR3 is TGTGCCAGCAAGCAGGGGACAGGGGGCCCGGGTGAGCAGTTCTTC.

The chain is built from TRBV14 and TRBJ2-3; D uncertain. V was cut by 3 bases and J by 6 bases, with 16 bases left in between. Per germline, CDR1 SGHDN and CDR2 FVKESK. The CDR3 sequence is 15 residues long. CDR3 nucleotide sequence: TGTGCCAGCAGCCACAGATCGGCTCTTTGGGATACGCAGTATTTT. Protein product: CASSHRSALWDTQYF.

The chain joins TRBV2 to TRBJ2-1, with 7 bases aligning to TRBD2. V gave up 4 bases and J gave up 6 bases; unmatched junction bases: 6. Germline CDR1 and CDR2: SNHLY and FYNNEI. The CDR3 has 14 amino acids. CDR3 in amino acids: CASSGRGGANEQFF. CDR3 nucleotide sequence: TGTGCCAGCAGTGGGAGGGGAGGGGCCAATGAGCAGTTCTTC.

CDR3 nucleotide sequence: TGCGCCAGCAGCGGACAGGGGGAGGGCTACACCTTC. This sequence encodes CASSGQGEGYTF. The chain is built from TRBV10-2 and TRBJ1-2; 10 bases map to TRBD1. This CDR3 contains 12 residues. CDR1 and CDR2 (germline): WSHSY, SAAADI. V was pared by 6 bases and J by 8 bases, with 3 bases of the junction left unmatched.

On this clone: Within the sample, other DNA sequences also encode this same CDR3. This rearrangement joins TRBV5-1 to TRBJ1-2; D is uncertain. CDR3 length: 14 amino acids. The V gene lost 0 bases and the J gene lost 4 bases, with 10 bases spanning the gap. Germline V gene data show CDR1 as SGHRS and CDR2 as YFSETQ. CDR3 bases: TGCGCCAGCAGCTTGGTAGGGCAGCTCTATGGCTACACCTTC. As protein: CASSLVGQLYGYTF.

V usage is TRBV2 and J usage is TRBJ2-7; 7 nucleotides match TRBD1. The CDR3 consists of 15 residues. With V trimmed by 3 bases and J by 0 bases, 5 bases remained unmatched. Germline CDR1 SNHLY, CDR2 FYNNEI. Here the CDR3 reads CASSDVAGGSYEQYF. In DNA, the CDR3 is TGTGCCAGCAGTGATGTGGCAGGGGGCTCCTACGAGCAGTACTTC.

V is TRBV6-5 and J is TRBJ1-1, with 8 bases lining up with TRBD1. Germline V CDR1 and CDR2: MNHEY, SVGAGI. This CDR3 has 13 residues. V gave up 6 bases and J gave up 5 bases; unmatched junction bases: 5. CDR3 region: CASSIGQGTEAFF. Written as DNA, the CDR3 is TGTGCCAGCAGCATCGGACAGGGAACTGAAGCTTTCTTT.

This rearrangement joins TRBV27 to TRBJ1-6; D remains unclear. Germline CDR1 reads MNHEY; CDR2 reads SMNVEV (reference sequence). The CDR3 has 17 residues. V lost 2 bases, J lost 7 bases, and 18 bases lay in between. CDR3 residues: CASSLNSYYLGNSPLHF. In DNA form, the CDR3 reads TGTGCCAGCAGTTTAAATTCTTATTATTTGGGGAATTCACCCCTCCACTTT.

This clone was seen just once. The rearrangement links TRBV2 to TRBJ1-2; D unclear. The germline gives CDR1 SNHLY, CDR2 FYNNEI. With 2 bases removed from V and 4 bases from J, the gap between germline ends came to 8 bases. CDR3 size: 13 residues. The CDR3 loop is CASSERRSYGYTF. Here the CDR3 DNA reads TGTGCCAGCAGTGAACGGAGGTCCTATGGCTACACCTTC.